This entry lists 13 T cell receptor beta chains sequenced from one sample in a study of T cell repertoires in cytomegalovirus infection. Antigen specificity for these receptors is unknown. TCRdb reprocessed the reads with MiXCR, giving one entry per CDR3 protein. The table has some 320,000 distinct CDR3 sequences, approximately 32% seen once. The sequences come from cultured PBMCs, collected from culture after CMV antigen stimulation. All receptors derive from a human donor in good health (CMV status not recorded). Some clones in this sample may be carry-over from other donors' samples.

Only a few counts were recorded for this clonotype. The chain has TRBV12-3 or TRBV12-4 and TRBJ1-6; weak D call: TRBD1 (6 bases). The CDR3 contains 14 residues. V was pared by 3 bases and J by 13 bases, with 16 bases between. The CDR3 spells CASSFDQGIPPLHF. For the CDR3, the DNA is TGTGCCAGCAGTTTTGATCAGGGGATTCCGCCCCTCCACTTT.

V usage is TRBV20-1 and J usage is TRBJ2-7; D might be TRBD1 (6 bases). V dropped 3 bases and J dropped 0 bases, with 12 bases sitting between them. From germline, CDR1 is DFQATT and CDR2 SNEGSKA (reference sequence). This CDR3 has 14 amino acids. CDR3 amino acids: CSASDRGISYEQYF. The CDR3 coding sequence is TGCAGTGCTAGTGATAGGGGGATCTCCTACGAGCAGTACTTC.

A few counts support this clonotype. The rearrangement uses TRBV6-6 and TRBJ2-7; 12 positions match TRBD2. The germline CDR1 and CDR2 sequences are MNHNY and SVGAGI (reference sequence). V shed 5 bases and J 3 bases; nucleotides not matched to a gene: 2. The CDR3 has 14 residues. CDR3 sequence (DNA): TGTGCCAGCAGTGCGACTAGCGGGAGCTACGAGCAGTACTTC. Amino acid sequence: CASSATSGSYEQYF.

CDR3 sequence (DNA): TGTGCCAGCAGCTCAACCAGCCTGGACAGGGACGAGCAGTACTTC. Its translation: CASSSTSLDRDEQYF. The chain joins TRBV11-2 to TRBJ2-7, with TRBD1 matching over 8 bases. The CDR3 sequence is 15 residues long. J lost 5 bases, V lost 4 bases, and 10 bases had no gene match. Germline lookup yields CDR1 SGHAT and CDR2 FQNNGV. Full variable domain (remainder filled in from reference TRBV11-2 and TRBJ2-7): EAGVAQSPRYKIIEKRQSVAFWCNPISGHATLYWYQQILGQGPKLLIQFQNNGVVDDSQLPKDRFSAERLKGVDSTLKIQPAKLEDSAVYLCASSSTSLDRDEQYFGPGTRLTVT.

The chain's CDR3 is CASSQGVEVETQYF. In nucleotides, the CDR3 is TGTGCCAGCAGCCAAGGGGTTGAGGTGGAGACCCAGTACTTC. The chain recombines TRBV4-2 with TRBJ2-5; D is uncertain. V lost 1 base and J 5 bases, leaving 11 bases between the germline ends. The CDR3 spans 14 residues. In germline, CDR1 is LGHNA, CDR2 YNFKEQ.

This clonotype was counted between two and nine times. The chain's CDR3 is CASSYRMGAGANVLTF. DNA for the CDR3: TGTGCCAGCAGTTACAGGATGGGGGCTGGGGCCAACGTCCTGACTTTC. The rearrangement uses TRBV6-5 and TRBJ2-6; D is perhaps TRBD1 or TRBD2 (5 bases each). Germline loops: CDR1 MNHEY, CDR2 SVGAGI. The CDR3 has 16 amino acids. Trimming took off 2 bases at V and 2 bases at J, with 10 bases between the two ends.

This clonotype was seen a few times. This rearrangement joins TRBV12-3 or TRBV12-4 to TRBJ1-6; D gene unclear. The V gene lost 3 bases and the J gene lost 5 bases, with 11 bases spanning the gap. There are 15 residues in the CDR3. The CDR3 spells CASSLGGVDNSPLHF. CDR3 DNA: TGTGCCAGCAGTTTGGGTGGGGTGGATAATTCACCCCTCCACTTT.

This clonotype was counted between two and nine times. This chain joins TRBV19 and TRBJ2-1, with 7 positions matching TRBD1. Germline V lookup: CDR1 LNHDA, CDR2 SQIVND (reference sequence). Trimming cost V 7 bases and J 4 bases; bases outside gene matches: 4. The CDR3 totals 13 residues. The DNA for the CDR3 is TGTGCCAGTAAGGGGGCGGAATACAATGAGCAGTTCTTC. This translates into CASKGAEYNEQFF.

This clonotype was counted ten times or more. CDR3 loop: CASSRNRGTGELFF. DNA of the CDR3: TGTGCCAGCAGCCGTAACAGGGGAACCGGGGAGCTGTTTTTT. The V gene is TRBV4-2, the J gene TRBJ2-2, with 7 bases aligning to TRBD1. J was trimmed by 5 bases and V by 4 bases; bases with no gene match: 4. Germline V CDR1 and CDR2: LGHNA, YNFKEQ. The CDR3 is 14 amino acids.

As DNA, the CDR3 is TGTGCCAGCAGGTCGGGCCCCGGGGCGGTCGAAGCTTTCTTT. It encodes CASRSGPGAVEAFF. J is TRBJ1-1 and V is TRBV7-6, with a tentative D call TRBD1 (5 bases). The CDR3 runs 14 residues. CDR1 SGHVS and CDR2 FNYEAQ come from the germline V gene. V was clipped by 6 bases and J by 8 bases, with 19 bases between them. Supplemented by reference TRBV7-6 and TRBJ1-1, the full variable domain reads GAGVSQSPRYKVTKRGQDVALRCDPISGHVSLYWYRQALGQGPEFLTYFNYEAQQDKSGLPNDRFSAERPEGSISTLTIQRTEQRDSAMYRCASRSGPGAVEAFFGQGTRLTVV.

This clonotype occurred a few times. The rearrangement uses TRBV5-6 and TRBJ2-7; 12 nucleotides line up with TRBD1. The CDR3 loop spans 23 amino acids. Per germline, CDR1 SGHDT and CDR2 YYEEEE. The V and J ends lost 0 bases and 6 bases, in that order; junction bases with no gene match: 28. The CDR3, as DNA: TGTGCCAGCAGCTTGGGTGGACCGGGACAGGGGGCCCCTAACTACTTATCGGCCTTCGAGCAGTACTTC. Protein product: CASSLGGPGQGAPNYLSAFEQYF.

The V call is TRBV6-1, the J call TRBJ1-6; D is uncertain. Germline loops: CDR1 MNHNS, CDR2 SASEGT. This CDR3 comprises 15 residues. Deletions cut 1 base from V and 6 bases from J, with 10 bases between. CDR3 residues: CASSEVGVRNSPLHF. In DNA, the CDR3 is TGTGCCAGCAGTGAAGTAGGTGTTCGTAATTCACCCCTCCACTTT.

This chain connects TRBV19 to TRBJ2-1; 7 nucleotides line up with TRBD1. This CDR3 is built from 13 residues. Trimming cost V 10 bases and J 8 bases; bases outside gene matches: 11. Germline CDR1 reads LNHDA; CDR2 reads SQIVND (reference sequence). The CDR3 DNA follows: TGTGCCACTCACCGGGGACAGTCGGATGAGCAGTTCTTC. This codes for CATHRGQSDEQFF.